The T cell receptor (beta chain) described here comes from a study of cytomegalovirus exposure and HLA in healthy donors. Study details: From HLA-typed donors, an early data release held approximately 85 million unique TCRs. Findings and limits, study-wide: Per published reports, the classifier diagnosed cytomegalovirus status with high specificity and sensitivity.

In its sample, this clone was seen once. Its target is not known. Germline loops: CDR1 MNHEY, CDR2 SVGAGI. Losses at the gene ends were 6 bases for V and 7 bases for J; bases not matched to a gene: 7. The CDR3 is 14 amino acids. A multiplex PCR was run with 60 Vbeta primers and 13 Jbeta primers. TCRdb's copy holds only in-frame clones and misses some; the assay was immunoSEQ multiplex PCR. The data hold around 100,000 clones, with roughly three quarters observed a single time. The TCR was taken from a woman aged 55-70 years in good health and CMV-seropositive. This sequence joins TRBV6-5 and TRBJ2-3; the match to TRBD2 covers 10 bases. Sequenced material: PBMCs. The CDR3 coding sequence is TGTGCCAGCAGGGCTAGCGGGAGTCAATATACGCAGTATTTT. This translates into CASRASGSQYTQYF.